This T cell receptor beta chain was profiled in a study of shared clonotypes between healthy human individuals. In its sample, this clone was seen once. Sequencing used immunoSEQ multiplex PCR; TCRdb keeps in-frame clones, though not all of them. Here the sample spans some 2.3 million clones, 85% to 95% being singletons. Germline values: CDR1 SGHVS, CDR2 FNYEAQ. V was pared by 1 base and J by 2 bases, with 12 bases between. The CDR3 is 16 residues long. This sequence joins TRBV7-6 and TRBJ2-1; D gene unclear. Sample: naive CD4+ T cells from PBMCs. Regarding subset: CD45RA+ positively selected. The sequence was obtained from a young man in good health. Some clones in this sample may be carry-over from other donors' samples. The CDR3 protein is CASSLGWSTAYNEQFF. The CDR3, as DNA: TGTGCCAGCAGCTTAGGGTGGTCGACCGCCTACAATGAGCAGTTCTTC.